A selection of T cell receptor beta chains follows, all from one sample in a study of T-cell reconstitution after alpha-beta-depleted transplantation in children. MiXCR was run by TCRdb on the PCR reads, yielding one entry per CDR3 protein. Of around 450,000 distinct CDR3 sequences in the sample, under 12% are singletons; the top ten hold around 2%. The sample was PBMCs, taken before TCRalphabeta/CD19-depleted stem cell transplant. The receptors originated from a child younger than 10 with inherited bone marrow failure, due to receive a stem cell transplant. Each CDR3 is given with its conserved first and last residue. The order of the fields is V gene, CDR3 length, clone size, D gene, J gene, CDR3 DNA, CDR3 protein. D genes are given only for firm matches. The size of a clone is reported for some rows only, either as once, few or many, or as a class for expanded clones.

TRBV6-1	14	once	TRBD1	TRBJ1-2	TGTGCCAGCAGTGACCTGGACAGGGTTTATGGCTACACCTTC	CASSDLDRVYGYTF
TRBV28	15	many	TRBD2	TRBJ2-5	TGTGCCAGCACCACCTGGGCGGGAGAGTGGGAGACCCAGTACTTC	CASTTWAGEWETQYF
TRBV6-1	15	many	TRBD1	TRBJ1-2	TGTGCCAGCAGGGAGGGACAGAGAGTCTCCCTAGGCTACACCTTC	CASREGQRVSLGYTF
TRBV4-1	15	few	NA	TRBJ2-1	TGCGCCAGCAGCCTGGATGCTGGCTCCTACAATGAGCAGTTCTTC	CASSLDAGSYNEQFF
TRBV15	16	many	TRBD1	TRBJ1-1	TGTGCCACCAGCACCCGGACAGGGGGATTGAACACTGAAGCTTTCTTT	CATSTRTGGLNTEAFF
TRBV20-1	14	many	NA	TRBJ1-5	TGCAGTGCCGTCACAGCTTTTAGCAATCAGCCCCAGCATTTT	CSAVTAFSNQPQHF
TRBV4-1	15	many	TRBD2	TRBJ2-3	TGCGCCAGCAGCCAAGGGCGGGGGAGCACAGATACGCAGTATTTT	CASSQGRGSTDTQYF
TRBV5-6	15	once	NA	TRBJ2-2	TGTGCCAGCAGCTTGAGTCCGTTCGCTCCCGGGGAGCTGTTTTTT	CASSLSPFAPGELFF
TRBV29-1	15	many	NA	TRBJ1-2	TGCAGCGTTGATGTATTCCCCAGGGACTTTGCTGGCTACACCTTC	CSVDVFPRDFAGYTF
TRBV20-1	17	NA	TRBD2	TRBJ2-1	TGCTGTGCTAGAGAGTTGGCGAGCGGGGACTCCTACAATGAGCAGTTCTTC	CCARELASGDSYNEQFF
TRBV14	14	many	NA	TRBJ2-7	TGTGCCAGCAGCCAATTCGGGGATTCCTACGAGCAGTACTTC	CASSQFGDSYEQYF
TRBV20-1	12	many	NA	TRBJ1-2	TGCGGCGTTCCCAGGAGGGACTATGGCTACACCTTC	CGVPRRDYGYTF
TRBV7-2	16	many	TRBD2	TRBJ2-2	TGTGCCAGCGTTACAACTAGCGGGAGTTACACCGGGGAGCTGTTTTTT	CASVTTSGSYTGELFF
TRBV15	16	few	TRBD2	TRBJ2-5	TGTGCCACCAGCAGACCGGGGACTAGCGGATTGAGGACCCAGTACTTC	CATSRPGTSGLRTQYF
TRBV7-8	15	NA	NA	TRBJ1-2	TGTGCCAGCAGCACGAGGTCCCCCGGCGACTATGGCTACACCTTC	CASSTRSPGDYGYTF
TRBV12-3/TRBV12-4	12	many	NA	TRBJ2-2	TGTGCCAGCACCGAAGGAGCCGGGGAGCTGTTTTTT	CASTEGAGELFF
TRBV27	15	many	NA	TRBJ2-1	TGTGCCAGCAGTGAAGCGACGAGCACCTACAATGAGCAGTTCTTC	CASSEATSTYNEQFF
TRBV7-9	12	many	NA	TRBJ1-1	TGTGCCAGCAGCTTAGAGGCGGCAGGAGCTTTCTTT	CASSLEAAGAFF
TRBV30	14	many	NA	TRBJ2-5	TGTGCCTGGAACCCACTTGGGGGGATCGGGACCCAGTACTTC	CAWNPLGGIGTQYF
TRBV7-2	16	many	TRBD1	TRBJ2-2	TGTGCCAGCAGCTTAACAGGGGGGACCTCTCTGGGCGAGCTGTTTTTT	CASSLTGGTSLGELFF
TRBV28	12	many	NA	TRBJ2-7	TGTGCCAGCAGCTTAACTCTTTACGAGCAGTACTTC	CASSLTLYEQYF
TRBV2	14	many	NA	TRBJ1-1	TGTGCCAGCAGTGTAGGACAGATCGACACTGAAGCTTTCTTT	CASSVGQIDTEAFF